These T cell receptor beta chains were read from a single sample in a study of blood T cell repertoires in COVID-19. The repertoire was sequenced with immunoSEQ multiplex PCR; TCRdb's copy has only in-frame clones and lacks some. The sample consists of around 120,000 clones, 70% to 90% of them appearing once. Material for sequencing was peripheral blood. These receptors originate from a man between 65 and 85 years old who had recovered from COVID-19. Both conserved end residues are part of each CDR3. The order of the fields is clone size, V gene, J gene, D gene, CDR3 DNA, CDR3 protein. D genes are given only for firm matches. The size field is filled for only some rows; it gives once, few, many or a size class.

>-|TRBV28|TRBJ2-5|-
TGTGCCAGCAGTTTAGGAGGGGCGACGGAGACCCAGTACTTC
CASSLGGATETQYF
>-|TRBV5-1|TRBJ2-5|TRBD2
TGCGCCAGCAGCTTGACTAGCGGGAGTCTAGAGACCCAGTACTTC
CASSLTSGSLETQYF
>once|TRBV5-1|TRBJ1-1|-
TGCGCCAGCAGCGCGCAGGGAGGGGACACTGAAGCTTTCTTT
CASSAQGGDTEAFF
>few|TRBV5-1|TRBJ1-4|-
TGCGCCAGCAGCTTCGGGAGGGACGAAAAACTGTTTTTT
CASSFGRDEKLFF
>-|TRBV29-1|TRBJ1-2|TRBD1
TGCAGCGTTGGAGGGGCAGGGGGCGGCTATGGCTACACCTTC
CSVGGAGGGYGYTF
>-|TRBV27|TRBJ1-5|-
TGTGCCAGCAGTTTAATTGACGGGTCAGGGCATCAGCCCCAGCATTTT
CASSLIDGSGHQPQHF
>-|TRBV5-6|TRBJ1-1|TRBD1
TGTGCCAGCAGCCTGGACAGGGAATCTGAAGCTTTCTTT
CASSLDRESEAFF
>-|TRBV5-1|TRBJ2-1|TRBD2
TGCGCCAGCAGCTCCTGGACTAGCGGGGGGGCTCGGTTCTTC
CASSSWTSGGARFF
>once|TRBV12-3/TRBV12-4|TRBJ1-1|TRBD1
TGTGCCAGCAGTTTAGCCGACAGGGGTAGTACTTTCTTT
CASSLADRGSTFF
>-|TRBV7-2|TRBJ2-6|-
TGTGCCAGCAGCTTCAAGCCGACAGGCGGGTGGGGGGCCAACGTCCTGACTTTC
CASSFKPTGGWGANVLTF
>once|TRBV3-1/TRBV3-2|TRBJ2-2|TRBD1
TGTGCCAGCAAGCTAAACCGGGGACAGGGGTTAGACACCGGGGAGCTGTTTTTT
CASKLNRGQGLDTGELFF
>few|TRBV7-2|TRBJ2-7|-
TGTGCCAGCAGCTTTTACTACGAGCAGTACTTC
CASSFYYEQYF
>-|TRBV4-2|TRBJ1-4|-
TGTGCCAGCAGCCAAGATTTCGGGGGGCGAAAAACTAATGAAAAACTGTTTTTT
CASSQDFGGRKTNEKLFF
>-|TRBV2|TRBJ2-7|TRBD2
TGTGCCAGCTCTTGGGGTCTAAAAGCGGGAGGGCCTGACGAGCAGTACTTC
CASSWGLKAGGPDEQYF
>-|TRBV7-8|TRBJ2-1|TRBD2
TGTGCCAGCAGCTTAGAGGGAGCGGGAGATGAGCAGTTCTTC
CASSLEGAGDEQFF
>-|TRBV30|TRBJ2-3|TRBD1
TGTGCCTGGAGTGGCTTGGGAGACAGGGATGGAGATACGCAGTATTTT
CAWSGLGDRDGDTQYF
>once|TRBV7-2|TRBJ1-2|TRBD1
TGTGCCAGCAGCTTCCAGGGGGCTGACTATGGCTACACCTTC
CASSFQGADYGYTF
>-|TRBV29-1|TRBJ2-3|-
TGCAGCGTTGAAGGGGGAAAGGGGACAGATACGCAGTATTTT
CSVEGGKGTDTQYF
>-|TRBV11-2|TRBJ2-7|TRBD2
TGTGCCAGCAGCTTAGTCCAGGGGAGGTCTAGCGGGAGAGTATACGAGCAGTACTTC
CASSLVQGRSSGRVYEQYF
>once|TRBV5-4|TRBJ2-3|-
TGTGCCAGCAGCCCCCTTTCCGGGGGATCAGATACGCAGTATTTT
CASSPLSGGSDTQYF
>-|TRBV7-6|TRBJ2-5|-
TGTGCCAGCAGCTTAGCGGGGCAGCACCAAGAGACCCAGTACTTC
CASSLAGQHQETQYF
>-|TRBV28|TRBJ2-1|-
TGTGCCAGCAGTCTCGACGGGTACAATGAGCAGTTCTTC
CASSLDGYNEQFF
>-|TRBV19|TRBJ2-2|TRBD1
TGTGCCAGTAGTGGGGGACAGCGGACCCCCACCGGGGAGCTGTTTTTT
CASSGGQRTPTGELFF
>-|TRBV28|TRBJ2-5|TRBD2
TGTGCCAGCAGTTCCCCACTAGCGGGGTCGTACCAAGAGACCCAGTACTTC
CASSSPLAGSYQETQYF
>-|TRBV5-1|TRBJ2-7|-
TGCGCCAGCAGCTTAACAGGGAATCCCCACGAGCAGTACTTC
CASSLTGNPHEQYF
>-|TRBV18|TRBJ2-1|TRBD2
TGTGCCAGCTCACCATATATGGGACTAGCGGCATACAATGAGCAGTTCTTC
CASSPYMGLAAYNEQFF
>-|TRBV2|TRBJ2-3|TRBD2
TGTGCCAGCAGGCGGGAGAGGAGCACAGATACGCAGTATTTT
CASRRERSTDTQYF
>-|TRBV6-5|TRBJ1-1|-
TGTGCCAGCAGTTCCCGGGGGGGCGTGAACACTGAAGCTTTCTTT
CASSSRGGVNTEAFF
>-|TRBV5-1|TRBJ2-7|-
TGCGCCAGCAGCTGGACATCCGGGGGCGAGCAGTACTTC
CASSWTSGGEQYF
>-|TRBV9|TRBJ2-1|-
TGTGCCAGCAGCGCCCTGGGTCCCTGGAGTGAGCAGTTCTTC
CASSALGPWSEQFF
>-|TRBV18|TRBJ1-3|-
TGTGCCAGCTCACCACCCCAGGGAAACACCATATATTTT
CASSPPQGNTIYF
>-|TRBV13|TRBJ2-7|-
TGTGCCAGCAGCCTGCGGACTCCCGATAGCTCCTACGAGCAGTACTTC
CASSLRTPDSSYEQYF
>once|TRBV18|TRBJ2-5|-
TGTGCCAGCTCACCAGGCATAAGCCAAGAGACCCAGTACTTC
CASSPGISQETQYF
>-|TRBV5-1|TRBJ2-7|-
TGCGCCAGCAGCTTGGGTGGGCAGGTCGACGAGCAGTACTTC
CASSLGGQVDEQYF
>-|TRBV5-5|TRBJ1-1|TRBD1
TGTGCCAGCAGCTTGAACAGGGGGTACACTGAAGCTTTCTTT
CASSLNRGYTEAFF
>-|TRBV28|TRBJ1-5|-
TGTGCCAGCAGTTTATCTCTAGGCAATCAGCCCCAGCATTTT
CASSLSLGNQPQHF
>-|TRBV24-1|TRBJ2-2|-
TGTGCCACCAGTGATCCCTGGAGGGCCGGGAACACCGGGGAGCTGTTTTTT
CATSDPWRAGNTGELFF
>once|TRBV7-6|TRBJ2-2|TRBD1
TGTGCCAGCAGCACCTCAGGGGGCTCCGGGGAGCTGTTTTTT
CASSTSGGSGELFF
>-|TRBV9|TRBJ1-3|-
TGTGCCAGCAGCGACAGGTTGAGCTCTGGAAACACCATATATTTT
CASSDRLSSGNTIYF
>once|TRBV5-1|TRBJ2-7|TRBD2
TGCGCCAGCAGCTTAAGGACGGGGGGTGACGAGCAGTACTTC
CASSLRTGGDEQYF
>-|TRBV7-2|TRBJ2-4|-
TGTGCCAGCAGCCCGGCAGAGGGTGCCATTCAGTACTTC
CASSPAEGAIQYF
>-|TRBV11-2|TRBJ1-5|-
TGTGCCAGCAGCTCCCAGACGACGGGAGGAGGTCAGCCCCAGCATTTT
CASSSQTTGGGQPQHF
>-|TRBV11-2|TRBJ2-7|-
TGTGCCAGCAGGGCGGGACCGAGCAGCTCCTACGAGCAGTACTTC
CASRAGPSSSYEQYF
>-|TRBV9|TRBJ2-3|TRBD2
TGTGCCAGCAGCGCTAGCGGGGGGGTGGCAGATACGCAGTATTTT
CASSASGGVADTQYF
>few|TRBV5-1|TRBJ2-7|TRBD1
TGCGCCAGCAGCCTATACCCGGGACAGTCCTCCTACGAGCAGTACTTC
CASSLYPGQSSYEQYF
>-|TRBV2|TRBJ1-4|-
TGTGCCAGCAGCGTCAGGACAACTAATGAAAAACTGTTTTTT
CASSVRTTNEKLFF
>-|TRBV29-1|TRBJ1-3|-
TGCAGCGTTGATGAGGGTACAGAAAACACCATATATTTT
CSVDEGTENTIYF
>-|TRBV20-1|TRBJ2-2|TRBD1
TGCAGTGCGAGTGGGACAGCTTCGAACACCGGGGAGCTGTTTTTT
CSASGTASNTGELFF
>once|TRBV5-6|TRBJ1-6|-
TGTGCCAGCAGCTTGAGAGGCTACTCCTATAATTCACCCCTCCACTTT
CASSLRGYSYNSPLHF
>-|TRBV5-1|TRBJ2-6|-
TGCGCCAGCACCGTTACCGCTCAGGGCTCTGGGGCCAACGTCCTGACTTTC
CASTVTAQGSGANVLTF
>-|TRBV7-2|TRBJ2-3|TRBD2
TGTGCCAGCATCCAGCGGGGGAGCACAGATACGCAGTATTTT
CASIQRGSTDTQYF
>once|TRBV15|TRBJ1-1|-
TGTGCCACCACACCCCAACCGGGGTTAAACACTGAAGCTTTCTTT
CATTPQPGLNTEAFF
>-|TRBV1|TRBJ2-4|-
TGCACCAGGAAGACTGGACAGAAATTAGCCAAAAACATTCAGTACTTC
CTRKTGQKLAKNIQYF